This T cell receptor (beta chain) was found in a study of cytomegalovirus exposure and HLA in healthy donors. In the study overall: Inside one of the first data releases sat about 85 million unique TCRs taken from HLA-typed donors. Study-wide results and limits: Earlier findings revealed that most TCR beta V segments proved productive either about 90% or about 30% of the time. Presence/absence analyses assumed roughly uniform sequencing depth across donors, which may not hold. Most CMV-associated TCR beta chains were later found to appear HLA-restricted.

With 4 bases removed from V and 7 bases from J, the gap between germline ends came to 14 bases. This CDR3 contains 14 residues. In germline, CDR1 is MNHEY, CDR2 SVGAGI. As for this clone: Its cognate antigen is unknown.

PCR involved 60 Vbeta and 13 Jbeta primers. This table comes from immunoSEQ multiplex PCR, and its TCRdb copy is limited to in-frame clones, with some not included. The table lists about 230,000 clones, roughly 79% of them singletons. Sequenced: PBMCs. V gene TRBV6-5 combines with J gene TRBJ1-5; no definite D call. This receptor was identified in a woman in her thirties or forties in good health and CMV-seronegative. DNA of the CDR3: TGTGCCAGCAGTTGGAGCGGCTACTCCCAGCCCCAGCATTTT. Translated, it gives CASSWSGYSQPQHF.